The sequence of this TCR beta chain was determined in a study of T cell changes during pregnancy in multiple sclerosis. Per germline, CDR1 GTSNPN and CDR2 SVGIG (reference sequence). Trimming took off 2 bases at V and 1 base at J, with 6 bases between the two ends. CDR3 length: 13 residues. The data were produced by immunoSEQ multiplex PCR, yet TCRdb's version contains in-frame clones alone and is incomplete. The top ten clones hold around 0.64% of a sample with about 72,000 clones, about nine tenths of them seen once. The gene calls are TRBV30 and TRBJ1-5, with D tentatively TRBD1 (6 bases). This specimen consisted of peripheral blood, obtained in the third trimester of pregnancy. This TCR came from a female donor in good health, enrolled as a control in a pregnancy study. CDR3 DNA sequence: TGTGCCTGGAGTAGGGGGAGCAATCAGCCCCAGCATTTT. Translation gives CAWSRGSNQPQHF.